Listed below are T cell receptor beta chains from one sample, sequenced in a study of blood T cell repertoires in COVID-19. Using immunoSEQ multiplex PCR, the repertoire was profiled, and TCRdb retains in-frame clones only, with some absent. The sample comprises a few hundred thousand clones, around 83% of which are singletons, and 1.2% to 1.5% rests with the top ten. The sample was peripheral blood. Receptors were obtained from a woman aged 40 to 50 who had recovered from COVID-19. The conserved cysteine and the conserved F or W are not part of the CDR3 here.

j_call	cdr3_length	v_call	cdr3_aa
TRBJ1-1	13	TRBV20-1	SASPPLQGWTEAF
TRBJ2-7	12	TRBV5-1	ASSLGQESYEQY
TRBJ1-1	12	TRBV6-2/TRBV6-3	ASSYDAGVTEAF
TRBJ1-2	11	TRBV19	ASSGTGSYGYT
TRBJ2-7	11	TRBV29-1	SVAGQGPYEQY
TRBJ2-5	13	TRBV4-1	ASSQEGQGQETQY
TRBJ2-3	13	TRBV6-1	ASSEPRRGTDTQY
TRBJ2-3	13	TRBV7-9	ASSNGLAGTDTQY
TRBJ1-1	12	TRBV7-3	ASSLEGDNTEAF
TRBJ2-2	13	TRBV28	ASSLYRGITGELF
TRBJ2-2	15	TRBV19	ASSLAGTRFNTGELF
TRBJ2-7	15	TRBV4-1	ASSQEAGTSAALEQY
TRBJ1-4	11	TRBV6-5	ASSRGRNEKLF
TRBJ1-2	11	TRBV19	ASSRTDYYGYT
TRBJ2-1	12	TRBV9	ASSGDYREHEQF
TRBJ2-1	13	TRBV7-2	ASSSKRGGQNEQF
TRBJ2-1	14	TRBV5-1	ASSYSGGHSYNEQF
TRBJ2-2	12	TRBV7-2	ASSLDRSTGELF
TRBJ2-1	13	TRBV19	ASSIEAGVYNEQF
TRBJ2-3	11	TRBV5-1	ASSLQGTDTQY
TRBJ2-3	13	TRBV5-1	ASSVTGISTDTQY
TRBJ1-5	13	TRBV6-2/TRBV6-3	ASSPGRGAAQPQH
TRBJ2-2	13	TRBV29-1	SVGSDSLPTGELF
TRBJ2-1	13	TRBV7-9	ASSPAGGGDNEQF